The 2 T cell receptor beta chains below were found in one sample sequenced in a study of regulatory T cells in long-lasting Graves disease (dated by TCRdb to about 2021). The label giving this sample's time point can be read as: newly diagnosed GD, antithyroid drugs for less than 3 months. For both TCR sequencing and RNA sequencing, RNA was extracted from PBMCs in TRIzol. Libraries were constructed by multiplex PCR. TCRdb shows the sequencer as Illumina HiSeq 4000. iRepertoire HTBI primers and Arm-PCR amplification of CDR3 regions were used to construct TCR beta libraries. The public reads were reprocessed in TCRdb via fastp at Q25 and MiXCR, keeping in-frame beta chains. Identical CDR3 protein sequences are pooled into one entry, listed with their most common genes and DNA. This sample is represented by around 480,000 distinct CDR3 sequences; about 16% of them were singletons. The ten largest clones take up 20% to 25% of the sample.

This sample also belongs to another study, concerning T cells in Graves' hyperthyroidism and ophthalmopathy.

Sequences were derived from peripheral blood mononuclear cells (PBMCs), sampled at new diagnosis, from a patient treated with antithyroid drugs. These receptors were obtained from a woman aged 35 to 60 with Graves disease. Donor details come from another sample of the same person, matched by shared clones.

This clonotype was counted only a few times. CDR3 bases: TGTGCCAGCAGTCTAGAACAGGTCTGGAACACTGAAGCTTTCTTT. It translates to CASSLEQVWNTEAFF. The chain joins TRBV11-2 to TRBJ1-1; possibly TRBD1 for D (5 bases). The germline V gene has CDR1 SGHAT and CDR2 FQNNGV. Trimming left V 6 bases short and J 1 base short, with 15 bases between. The CDR3 loop spans 15 amino acids.

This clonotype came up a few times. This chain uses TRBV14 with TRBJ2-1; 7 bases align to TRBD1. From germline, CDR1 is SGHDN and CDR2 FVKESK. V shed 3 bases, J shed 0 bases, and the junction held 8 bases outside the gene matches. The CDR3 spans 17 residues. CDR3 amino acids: CASSHAPGQSSYNEQFF. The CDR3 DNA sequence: TGTGCCAGCAGCCACGCCCCGGGACAGAGCTCCTACAATGAGCAGTTCTTC.